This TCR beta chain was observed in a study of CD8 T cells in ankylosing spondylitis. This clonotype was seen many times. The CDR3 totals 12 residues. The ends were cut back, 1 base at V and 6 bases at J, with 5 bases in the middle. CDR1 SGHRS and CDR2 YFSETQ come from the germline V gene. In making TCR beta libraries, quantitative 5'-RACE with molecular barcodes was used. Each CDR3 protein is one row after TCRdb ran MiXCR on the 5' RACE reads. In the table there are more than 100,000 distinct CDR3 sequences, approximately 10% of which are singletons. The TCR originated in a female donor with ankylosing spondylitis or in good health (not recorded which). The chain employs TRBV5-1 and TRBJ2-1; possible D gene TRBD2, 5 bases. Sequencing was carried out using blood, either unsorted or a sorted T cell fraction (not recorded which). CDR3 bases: TGCGCCAGCAGCTTGCTAGCCAATGAGCAGTTCTTC. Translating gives CASSLLANEQFF.